The 14 T cell receptor beta chains presented below share a single source sample, sequenced in a study of blood T cell repertoires in COVID-19 (TCRdb year 2020). The library was generated by the immunoSEQ multiplex PCR assay. As stored in TCRdb, this immuneACCESS dataset retains in-frame rearrangements with V and J assigned. A fraction of the clones does not appear; measured against another copy, unresolved V genes explain less than half of the discrepancy, and the remainder lacks a known reason. This sample lists 400,000 to 450,000 clones; about 91% were detected once. Roughly 12% of the sample goes to the ten largest clones. Sequencing used peripheral blood. The receptors come from a woman between 45 and 65 years old with COVID-19, enrolled during active disease.

This clone was counted a single time. This rearrangement joins TRBV5-1 to TRBJ2-3; no firm D call. The V gene lost 3 bases and the J gene lost 1 base, with 9 bases spanning the gap. CDR1 SGHRS and CDR2 YFSETQ come from the germline V gene. The CDR3 has 14 residues. CDR3 sequence: CASSSGPGTDTQYF. The CDR3 nucleotides read TGCGCCAGCAGCTCAGGCCCAGGCACAGATACGCAGTATTTT.

This clone was observed a handful of times. The V call is TRBV19, the J call TRBJ1-3, with D tentatively TRBD1 (5 bases). The CDR3 is 15 amino acids. Germline loops: CDR1 LNHDA, CDR2 SQIVND (reference sequence). V gave up 6 bases and J gave up 0 bases, with 12 bases separating them. The chain's CDR3 is CASSRQWDSGNTIYF. The DNA for the CDR3 is TGTGCCAGTAGCCGACAGTGGGACTCTGGAAACACCATATATTTT.

The CDR3 sequence is CASIPSGQGNEKLFF. The CDR3 DNA is TGTGCCAGCATCCCATCCGGACAGGGTAATGAAAAACTGTTTTTT. The chain recombines TRBV7-9 with TRBJ1-4; 8 nucleotides agree with TRBD1. The germline V gene has CDR1 SEHNR and CDR2 FQNEAQ (reference sequence). The CDR3 has 15 amino acids. Losses at the gene ends were 7 bases for V and 4 bases for J; bases not matched to a gene: 8.

This clone was detected once. CDR3 region: CASSDDTGTDYGYTF. CDR3 coding DNA: TGTGCCAGCAGCGACGATACCGGGACAGACTATGGCTACACCTTC. The gene calls are TRBV9 and TRBJ1-2, with 7 nucleotides matching TRBD1. The CDR3 sequence is 15 residues long. Germline V lookup: CDR1 SGDLS, CDR2 YYNGEE. Germline trimming cut 3 bases from V and 3 bases from J; bases unmatched to any gene: 8.

The chain is built from TRBV5-1 and TRBJ2-7; the D gene is possibly TRBD2 (6 bases). Looked up from germline, CDR1 is SGHRS and CDR2 is YFSETQ. The CDR3 is made up of 15 amino acids. Trimming removed 4 bases at V and 4 bases at J, with 18 bases between. Here the CDR3 DNA reads TGCGCCAGCAGCATGTCGGAGGGTCCCCAATACGAGCAGTACTTC. It translates to CASSMSEGPQYEQYF.

This clone was seen only once. The rearrangement links TRBV10-2 to TRBJ2-5; 11 bases match TRBD2. CDR1 and CDR2 (germline): WSHSY, SAAADI. The trim removed 6 bases at V and 0 bases at J, leaving 9 bases unmatched. This CDR3 region has 17 residues. CDR3 sequence: CASSPGTSGSYQETQYF. Written as DNA, the CDR3 is TGCGCCAGCAGCCCCGGGACTAGCGGATCGTACCAAGAGACCCAGTACTTC.

The chain joins TRBV6-6 to TRBJ2-1; 7 bases agree with TRBD1. There are 12 residues in the CDR3. V was pared by 6 bases and J by 6 bases, with 2 bases of the junction left unmatched. Germline CDR1 reads MNHNY; CDR2 reads SVGAGI (reference sequence). CDR3 loop: CASSWDSNEQFF. DNA of the CDR3: TGTGCCAGCAGCTGGGACAGCAATGAGCAGTTCTTC.

The rearrangement uses TRBV13 and TRBJ2-1; the D is unclear. Looked up from germline, CDR1 is PRHDT and CDR2 is FYEKMQ (reference sequence). The CDR3 runs 11 residues. V gave up 5 bases and J gave up 7 bases, with 6 bases separating them. The CDR3 loop reads CASSLTNEQFF. CDR3 nucleotides: TGTGCCAGCAGCCTCACTAATGAGCAGTTCTTC.

The genes are TRBV10-3 and TRBJ1-1; D is undetermined. Looked up from germline, CDR1 is ENHRY and CDR2 is SYGVKD. The CDR3 is 14 amino acids. Trimming left V 7 bases short and J 0 bases short, with 12 bases between. CDR3 sequence reads: CAIKEPTVNTEAFF. The CDR3 DNA reads as TGTGCCATCAAGGAGCCGACGGTGAACACTGAAGCTTTCTTT.

V gene TRBV5-4 combines with J gene TRBJ1-1, with 8 bases lining up with TRBD1. V trimming: 4 bases; J trimming: 5 bases; junction bases outside the gene matches: 7. Germline CDR1 SGHNT, CDR2 YYREEE (reference sequence). The CDR3 runs 14 residues. The CDR3 bases are TGTGCCAGCAGCCCCCGGACAGGGAAGACTGAAGCTTTCTTT. Amino acid sequence: CASSPRTGKTEAFF.

The gene calls are TRBV19 and TRBJ2-1, with D hard to call. The length of the CDR3 is 13 residues. The V end was cut by 5 bases, the J end by 2 bases, with 7 bases between. The germline V gene encodes CDR1 LNHDA and CDR2 SQIVND (reference sequence). CDR3 DNA sequence: TGTGCCAGTAGTTCTAGGACCTACAATGAGCAGTTCTTC. Its translation: CASSSRTYNEQFF. Based on the CDR3 plus reference TRBV19 and TRBJ2-1, the full variable domain is DGGITQSPKYLFRKEGQNVTLSCEQNLNHDAMYWYRQDPGQGLRLIYYSQIVNDFQKGDIAEGYSVSREKKESFPLTVTSAQKNPTAFYLCASSSRTYNEQFFGPGTRLTVL.

This rearrangement joins TRBV15 to TRBJ2-7, with TRBD2 identical over 10 bases. The CDR3 extends over 17 amino acids. The germline CDR1 and CDR2 sequences are LNHNV and YYDKDF (reference sequence). The V and J ends lost 1 base and 6 bases, in that order; junction bases with no gene match: 12. This CDR3 reads CATSRADSGGTTSEQYF. The CDR3 DNA is TGTGCCACCAGCAGAGCCGATAGCGGGGGGACTACCTCCGAGCAGTACTTC.

The CDR3 nucleotides are TGTGCCACCAGCAGACGGACTAGCGGGCACAATGAGCAGTTCTTC. The encoded protein is CATSRRTSGHNEQFF. The chain combines TRBV15 with TRBJ2-1, with TRBD2 matching 11 bases. This CDR3 is 15 amino acids long. Germline V CDR1 and CDR2: LNHNV, YYDKDF (reference sequence). V was pared by 2 bases and J by 5 bases, with 2 bases of the junction left unmatched.

The chain has TRBV11-2 and TRBJ1-5; no clear D gene. Trimming removed 4 bases from V and 2 bases from J, with 6 bases in between. CDR3 length: 13 residues. CDR1 is SGHAT, CDR2 FQNNGV, per germline. In nucleotides, the CDR3 is TGTGCCAGCAGCTCCCGAGGCAATCAGCCCCAGCATTTT. Its protein product is CASSSRGNQPQHF.